Following are 18 T cell receptor beta chains from one sample sequenced in a study of cytomegalovirus exposure and HLA in healthy donors. Primers: 60 Vbeta forward and 13 Jbeta reverse. Method: immunoSEQ multiplex PCR; TCRdb's copy keeps in-frame clones and lacks some. Here the sample spans about 200,000 clones, 70% to 80% being singletons. Sequenced sample: PBMCs. These receptors were taken from a man aged 25-45 years in good health and CMV-seronegative.

The chain employs TRBV11-3 and TRBJ2-2; tentatively, D is TRBD1 (5 bases). Germline CDR1 reads SGHNT; CDR2 reads YENEEA. This CDR3 has 17 amino acids. The V end was cut by 3 bases, the J end by 0 bases, with 14 bases between. For the CDR3, the DNA is TGTGCCAGCAGCTTCGGTTCAGGGCCCCCGAACACCGGGGAGCTGTTTTTT. Protein product: CASSFGSGPPNTGELFF.

The chain links TRBV29-1 to TRBJ1-2, with 8 bases matching TRBD1. Trimming at V came to 7 bases and at J to 3 bases, leaving 7 bases not matched to a gene. Germline values: CDR1 SQVTM, CDR2 ANQGSEA. The CDR3 has 13 amino acids. CDR3 sequence: CSAWTGSDYGYTF. The CDR3 DNA reads TGCAGCGCCTGGACAGGGTCGGACTATGGCTACACCTTC.

The CDR3 protein is CASSPSRQGARTDTQYF. CDR3 bases: TGTGCCAGCTCACCAAGTAGGCAGGGGGCGCGGACAGATACGCAGTATTTT. V is TRBV18 and J is TRBJ2-3; 8 positions match TRBD1. CDR3 length: 17 amino acids. Germline lookup yields CDR1 KGHSH and CDR2 LQKENI. The junction had 10 bases not matched to a gene; V was cut back by 2 bases and J by 3 bases.

The chain uses TRBV2 and TRBJ2-2, with D maybe TRBD2 (5 bases). Trimming took 9 bases from V and 0 from J, leaving 8 bases between them. The germline gives CDR1 SNHLY, CDR2 FYNNEI. The CDR3 contains 13 residues. The CDR3 coding sequence is TGTGCCAGGTCGAGGGCGAACACCGGGGAGCTGTTTTTT. This gives the protein CARSRANTGELFF. Full variable domain (outside the CDR3, taken from reference TRBV2 and TRBJ2-2): EPEVTQTPSHQVTQMGQEVILRCVPISNHLYFYWYRQILGQKVEFLVSFYNNEISEKSEIFDDQFSVERPDGSNFTLKIRSTKLEDSAMYFCARSRANTGELFFGEGSRLTVL.

The chain couples TRBV6-5 to TRBJ1-1; TRBD1 matches at 8 bases. The CDR3 runs 15 residues. Losses at the gene ends were 9 bases for V and 7 bases for J; bases not matched to a gene: 16. Germline V gives CDR1 MNHEY, CDR2 SVGAGI. CDR3 nucleotide sequence: TGTGCCAGAAGATTCATCTGGACAGGGAATTTTGAAGCTTTCTTT. It translates to CARRFIWTGNFEAFF.

V gene TRBV5-4 combines with J gene TRBJ2-1, with a weak D call TRBD2 (6 bases). Germline CDR1 reads SGHNT; CDR2 reads YYREEE (reference sequence). Trimming stripped 5 bases from V and 0 bases from J, with 12 bases between. The CDR3 sequence is 15 residues long. CDR3 in amino acids: CASSSSAGSYNEQFF. In DNA, the CDR3 is TGTGCCAGCAGTTCTAGCGCCGGCTCCTACAATGAGCAGTTCTTC.

The chain joins TRBV30 to TRBJ1-1, with D possibly matching TRBD1 (5 bases). The germline V gene has CDR1 GTSNPN and CDR2 SVGIG (reference sequence). The germline V and J ends were trimmed by 4 bases and 4 bases, with 19 bases remaining between them. This CDR3 is built from 15 residues. CDR3 loop: CAWNPGDYDGTEAFF. The DNA of the CDR3 is TGTGCCTGGAATCCCGGGGACTACGACGGCACTGAAGCTTTCTTT.

This clone was found a few times. V is TRBV5-1 and J is TRBJ2-1; 7 bases line up with TRBD2. This CDR3 is built from 15 residues. Trimming cost V 3 bases and J 1 base; bases outside gene matches: 4. CDR1 and CDR2 from the germline V gene are SGHRS and YFSETQ. CDR3 nucleotide sequence: TGCGCCAGCAGCTGGGAGGGGCTGTCCTACAATGAGCAGTTCTTC. Amino acid sequence: CASSWEGLSYNEQFF. The full variable domain, with the rest looked up from reference TRBV5-1 and TRBJ2-1, is KAGVTQTPRYLIKTRGQQVTLSCSPISGHRSVSWYQQTPGQGLQFLFEYFSETQRNKGNFPGRFSGRQFSNSRSEMNVSTLELGDSALYLCASSWEGLSYNEQFFGPGTRLTVL.

CDR3 sequence (DNA): TGTGCCAGCAGTTTATGGTTCTCAGATTACGAGCAGTACTTC. This sequence encodes CASSLWFSDYEQYF. The V gene is TRBV27, the J gene TRBJ2-7; no clear D gene. Germline-derived CDR1 and CDR2 are MNHEY and SMNVEV (reference sequence). Trimming left V 1 base short and J 4 bases short, with 11 bases between. The CDR3 spans 14 residues.

The chain is built from TRBV9 and TRBJ2-7; D is perhaps TRBD1 (5 bases). V lost 4 bases and J lost 3, with 20 bases in between. This CDR3 has 16 residues. The germline V gene encodes CDR1 SGDLS and CDR2 YYNGEE. In DNA form, the CDR3 reads TGTGCCAGCAGCACATTCGACAGCAGTTCTTTCTACGAGCAGTACTTC. This sequence encodes CASSTFDSSSFYEQYF.

CDR3 amino acids: CASSQSTEGNTEAFF. Written as DNA, the CDR3 is TGCGCCAGCAGTCAATCAACGGAGGGGAACACTGAAGCTTTCTTT. The V and J genes are TRBV23-1 and TRBJ1-1; D is unresolved. TRBV23-1 is an open reading frame, and its role is uncertain. This CDR3 has 15 residues. Trimming took 0 bases from V and 1 from J, leaving 9 bases between them.

This chain links TRBV5-4 with TRBJ1-3; D ambiguous. Trimming pared 1 base from V and 4 bases from J, leaving 9 bases between. The CDR3 runs to 14 residues. The germline V gene encodes CDR1 SGHNT and CDR2 YYREEE (reference sequence). The CDR3 DNA is TGTGCCAGCAGCTTGCGGGGTTTCGGAAACACCATATATTTT. Protein product: CASSLRGFGNTIYF.

The chain couples TRBV9 to TRBJ2-2; D possibly corresponds to TRBD2 (6 bases). Germline CDR1 and CDR2: SGDLS and YYNGEE. Trimming shortened V by 5 bases and J by 2 bases, and 10 bases separated the two germline ends. The CDR3 runs 14 residues. The CDR3 nucleotides are TGTGCCAGCAGGTTAGCGGTAAACACCGGGGAGCTGTTTTTT. Translation: CASRLAVNTGELFF.

This clone was detected only a few times. The rearrangement links TRBV27 to TRBJ2-2, with a weak D call TRBD2 (5 bases). Germline V gene lookup returns CDR1 MNHEY and CDR2 SMNVEV (reference sequence). V lost 7 bases and J lost 4, with 13 bases in between. The CDR3 spans 14 residues. The CDR3 sequence: CASTSLVITGELFF. CDR3 bases: TGTGCCAGCACGTCACTAGTAATCACCGGGGAGCTGTTTTTT.

V is TRBV5-1 and J is TRBJ2-7, with TRBD1 identical over 10 bases. V lost 4 bases to trimming and J lost 2 bases; unmatched junction nucleotides: 9. This CDR3 comprises 16 residues. The germline gives CDR1 SGHRS, CDR2 YFSETQ. For the CDR3, the DNA is TGCGCCAGCAGCCTTCCAGACAGGGGGCCCCCCTACGAGCAGTACTTC. It encodes CASSLPDRGPPYEQYF.

About this clone itself: The same CDR3 also results from other DNA sequences found in this sample. The V gene is TRBV5-6, the J gene TRBJ1-2, with 9 bases that match TRBD1. The CDR3 consists of 16 residues. Germline V lookup: CDR1 SGHDT, CDR2 YYEEEE. The V segment lost 5 bases and the J segment 6 bases; nucleotides outside the gene matches: 14. This CDR3 is CASSIRDRVFLDGYTF. CDR3 bases: TGTGCCAGCAGTATCCGGGACAGGGTTTTTCTAGATGGCTACACCTTC.

V and J are TRBV11-2 and TRBJ1-4, with TRBD1 as a possible D gene (6 bases). V was cut by 1 base and J by 4 bases, with 19 bases left in between. CDR1 is SGHAT, CDR2 FQNNGV, per germline. CDR3 length equals 18 residues. CDR3 nucleotides: TGTGCCAGCAGCTTAGGTGGGACACCCTGGGCCGATAATGAAAAACTGTTTTTT. It yields the protein CASSLGGTPWADNEKLFF.

Only one count was recorded for this clone. The chain has TRBV2 and TRBJ2-7; a possible D gene is TRBD1 (6 bases). The germline V gene encodes CDR1 SNHLY and CDR2 FYNNEI. CDR3 length: 12 amino acids. The V end was cut by 11 bases, the J end by 2 bases, with 13 bases between. The CDR3 DNA is TGTGCCTGCCAACAGGGAACCTACGAGCAGTACTTC. Protein sequence: CACQQGTYEQYF.